This T cell receptor (beta chain) is drawn from a study of identical twins. TCRdb independently ran MiXCR on the 5' RACE reads; one entry per CDR3 protein. The profile shows about 430,000 distinct CDR3 sequences, less than 20% of them singletons. Everyone who donated was a healthy Caucasian. The table lists this clonotype with a count of one. What it recognizes is unknown. Whole-study findings and limits: With abundant cord blood beta clonotypes, insertions were fewer; memory repertoires showed no such pattern. It was cross-sectional statistical analysis, not following the same donors, that the conclusions relied on.

Germline assignment: CDR1 DFQATT and CDR2 SNEGSKA (reference sequence). V was shortened by 4 bases and J by 0 bases, with 10 bases between the two germline ends. The CDR3 consists of 13 residues. The chain combines TRBV20-1 with TRBJ2-7; D might be TRBD1 (5 bases). Source material: naive T cells sorted from blood. The receptor was isolated from a man aged 50-59 years in good health. The CDR3 sequence is CSATRTFSYEQYF. CDR3 DNA: TGCAGTGCTACAAGGACATTCTCCTACGAGCAGTACTTC.